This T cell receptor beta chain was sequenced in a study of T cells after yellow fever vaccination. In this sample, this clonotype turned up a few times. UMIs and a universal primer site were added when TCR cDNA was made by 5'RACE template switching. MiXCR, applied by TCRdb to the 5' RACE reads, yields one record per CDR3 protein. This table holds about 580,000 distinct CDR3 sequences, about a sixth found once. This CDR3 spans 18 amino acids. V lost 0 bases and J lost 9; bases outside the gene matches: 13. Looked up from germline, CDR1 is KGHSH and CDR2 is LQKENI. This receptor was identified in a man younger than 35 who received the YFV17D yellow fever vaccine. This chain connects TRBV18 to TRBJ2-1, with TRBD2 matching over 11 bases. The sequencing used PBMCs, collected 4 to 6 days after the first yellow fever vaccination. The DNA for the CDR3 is TGTGCCAGCTCACCACCGCTAGCGGGGGGCCTGGTGTATGGTGAGCAGTTCTTC. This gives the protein CASSPPLAGGLVYGEQFF.